The clone carrying this TCR beta chain was seen once. Its antigen is undetermined. The PCR employed 60 Vbeta primers together with 13 Jbeta primers. The protocol was immunoSEQ multiplex PCR, while the TCRdb copy is restricted to in-frame clones and leaves out a portion. The sample gives 55,000 to 75,000 clones, 74% of which show up once; roughly 10% is in the top ten. The germline V gene has CDR1 SEHNR and CDR2 FQNEAQ (reference sequence). CDR3 length: 16 residues. Unmatched junction bases numbered 12, after V lost 4 bases and J lost 7 bases. This sample was taken from a study of cytomegalovirus exposure and HLA in healthy donors. Study in general: Most genotyped donors, about 81% of more than 300, had Caucasian-associated genetic ancestry. Findings and limits, study-wide: Per a prior analysis, the majority of TCR beta V segments were productive roughly 87% or roughly 30% of the time.

Sequencing was performed on PBMCs. The chain couples TRBV7-9 to TRBJ2-1, with 8 bases matching TRBD2. The sequence was collected from a human donor in good health. CDR3 protein: CASSSAGERGKNEQFF. CDR3 coding DNA: TGTGCCAGCAGCTCCGCAGGTGAGCGGGGGAAAAATGAGCAGTTCTTC.